This T cell receptor (beta chain) was identified during a study of T cells in Graves' hyperthyroidism and ophthalmopathy. Study in general: Peripheral blood specimens were obtained at initial diagnosis, prior to any treatment.

Template material for amplifying TCR beta CDR3 regions consisted of RNA transcripts. In the first-round RT-PCR of the TCR CDR3, the HTBI primer set was used. TCRdb redid the calling of the multiplex PCR reads with MiXCR, one entry per CDR3 protein. The sample has around 540,000 distinct CDR3 sequences, 15% to 20% seen once. The V end was cut by 3 bases, the J end by 3 bases, with 14 bases between. CDR3 length: 15 residues. CDR1 is PRHDT, CDR2 FYEKMQ, per germline (reference sequence). This receptor was identified in a woman in her 30s with Graves' ophthalmopathy. V gene TRBV13 combines with J gene TRBJ1-1; D unresolved. The sample consisted of blood. CDR3 in DNA: TGTGCCAGCAGCTTCATCAGCAGGAGGGACACTGAAGCTTTCTTT. Amino acid sequence: CASSFISRRDTEAFF.